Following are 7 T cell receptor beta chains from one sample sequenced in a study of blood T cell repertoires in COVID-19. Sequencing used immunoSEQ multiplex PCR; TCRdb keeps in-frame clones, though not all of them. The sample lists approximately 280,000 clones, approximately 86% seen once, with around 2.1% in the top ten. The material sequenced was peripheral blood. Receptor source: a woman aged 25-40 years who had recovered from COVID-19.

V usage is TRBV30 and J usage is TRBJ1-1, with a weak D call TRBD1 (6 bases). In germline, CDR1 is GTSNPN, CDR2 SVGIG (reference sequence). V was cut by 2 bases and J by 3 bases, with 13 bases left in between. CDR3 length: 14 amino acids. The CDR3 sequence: CAWSPPTGHTEAFF. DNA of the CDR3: TGTGCCTGGAGTCCCCCGACAGGTCACACTGAAGCTTTCTTT.

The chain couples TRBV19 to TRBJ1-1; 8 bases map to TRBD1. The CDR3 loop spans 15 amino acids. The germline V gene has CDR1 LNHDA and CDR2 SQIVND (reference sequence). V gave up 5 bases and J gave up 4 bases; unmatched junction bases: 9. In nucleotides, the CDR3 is TGTGCCAGTAGTCCCCTCCAGGGGGCCTTCACTGAAGCTTTCTTT. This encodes CASSPLQGAFTEAFF. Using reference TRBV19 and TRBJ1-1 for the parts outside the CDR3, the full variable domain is DGGITQSPKYLFRKEGQNVTLSCEQNLNHDAMYWYRQDPGQGLRLIYYSQIVNDFQKGDIAEGYSVSREKKESFPLTVTSAQKNPTAFYLCASSPLQGAFTEAFFGQGTRLTVV.

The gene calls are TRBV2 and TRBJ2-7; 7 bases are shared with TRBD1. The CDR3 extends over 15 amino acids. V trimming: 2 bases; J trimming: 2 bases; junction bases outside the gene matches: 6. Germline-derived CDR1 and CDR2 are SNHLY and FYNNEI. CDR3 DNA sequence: TGTGCCAGCAGTGAAAGGGACAGTTTAACCTACGAGCAGTACTTC. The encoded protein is CASSERDSLTYEQYF.

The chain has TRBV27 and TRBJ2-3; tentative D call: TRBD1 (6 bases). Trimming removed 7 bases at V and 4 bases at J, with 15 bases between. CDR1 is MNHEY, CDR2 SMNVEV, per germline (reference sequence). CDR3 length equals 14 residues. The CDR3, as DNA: TGTGCCAGCAACTTGGGGGCTAGGGCAGATACGCAGTATTTT. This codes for CASNLGARADTQYF.

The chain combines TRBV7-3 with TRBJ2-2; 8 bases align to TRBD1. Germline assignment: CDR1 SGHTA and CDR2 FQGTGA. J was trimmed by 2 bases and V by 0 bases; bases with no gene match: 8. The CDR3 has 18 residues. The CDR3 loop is CASSLTLGQGGNTGELFF. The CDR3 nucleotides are TGTGCCAGCAGCTTAACGCTAGGACAGGGTGGTAACACCGGGGAGCTGTTTTTT. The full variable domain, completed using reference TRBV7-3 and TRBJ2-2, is GAGVSQTPSNKVTEKGKYVELRCDPISGHTALYWYRQSLGQGPEFLIYFQGTGAADDSGLPNDRFFAVRPEGSVSTLKIQRTERGDSAVYLCASSLTLGQGGNTGELFFGEGSRLTVL.

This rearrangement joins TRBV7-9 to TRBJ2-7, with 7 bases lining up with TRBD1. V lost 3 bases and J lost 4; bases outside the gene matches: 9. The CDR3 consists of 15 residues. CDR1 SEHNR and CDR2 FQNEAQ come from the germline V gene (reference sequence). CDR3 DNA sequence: TGTGCCAGCAGCTTTAGGGCAGGGGGTTCATACGAGCAGTACTTC. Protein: CASSFRAGGSYEQYF.

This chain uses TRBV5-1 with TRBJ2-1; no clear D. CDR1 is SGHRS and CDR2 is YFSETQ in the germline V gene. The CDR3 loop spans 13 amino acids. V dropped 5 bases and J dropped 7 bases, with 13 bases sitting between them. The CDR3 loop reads CASRLTLTNEQFF. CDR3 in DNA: TGCGCCAGCAGACTAACCTTGACTAATGAGCAGTTCTTC.